Shown below are 7 T cell receptor beta chains from a single sample sequenced in a study of beta chain features in type 1 diabetes. Reverse transcribing all isolated RNA meant expressed TCRB transcripts were sequenced. The table came from immunoSEQ multiplex PCR; TCRdb's copy has only in-frame clones and leaves some out. The repertoire holds about 370,000 clones, with over 13% as singletons. The sequenced sample consisted of naive CD4+ T cells from blood. Every receptor here comes from a woman under 30 in good health.

This chain joins TRBV29-1 and TRBJ2-3; 8 nucleotides agree with TRBD2. This CDR3 contains 14 residues. From germline, CDR1 is SQVTM and CDR2 ANQGSEA. V was clipped by 6 bases and J by 0 bases; unmatched bases: 5. CDR3 in DNA: TGCAGCGTCAGAGCGGGAGCTAGCACAGATACGCAGTATTTT. This encodes CSVRAGASTDTQYF.

This clone was counted only a few times. The gene calls are TRBV10-3 and TRBJ2-6; D not resolved. CDR3 size: 13 residues. Trimming pared 2 bases from V and 8 bases from J, leaving 7 bases between. CDR1 and CDR2 (germline): ENHRY, SYGVKD. The CDR3 DNA reads TGTGCCATCAGTGAGGGCATGACCAACGTCCTGACTTTC. Its protein is CAISEGMTNVLTF.

This clone was counted only a few times. The J gene is TRBJ2-7, the V gene TRBV7-2, with 9 bases fitting TRBD1. CDR1 is SGHTA and CDR2 is FQGNSA in the germline V gene. J gave up 0 bases and V 5 bases, and 5 bases lay outside the gene matches. This CDR3 has 15 amino acids. The CDR3 here is CASSRTGAVSYEQYF. The CDR3 coding sequence is TGTGCCAGCAGCCGGACAGGGGCGGTCTCCTACGAGCAGTACTTC.

The CDR3 DNA sequence: TGTGCCAGCAGTTCTTCCGGGACAGGGAGTTACGAGCAGTACTTC. Translated: CASSSSGTGSYEQYF. J is TRBJ2-7 and V is TRBV28; 9 bases map to TRBD1. This CDR3 is built from 15 residues. Germline CDR1 and CDR2: MDHEN and SYDVKM. V lost 4 bases, J lost 4 bases, and 8 bases stayed unmatched. The full variable domain, rest sourced from reference TRBV28 and TRBJ2-7, is DVKVTQSSRYLVKRTGEKVFLECVQDMDHENMFWYRQDPGLGLRLIYFSYDVKMKEKGDIPEGYSVSREKKERFSLILESASTNQTSMYLCASSSSGTGSYEQYFGPGTRLTVT.

The chain recombines TRBV4-1 with TRBJ1-2; TRBD1 aligns across 7 bases. Germline CDR1 and CDR2: MGHRA and YSYEKL. V lost 0 bases to trimming and J lost 7 bases; unmatched junction nucleotides: 8. CDR3 length: 15 residues. Written as DNA, the CDR3 is TGCGCCAGCAGCCAAGAGCCTACAGGGGCTCTTGGCTACACCTTC. Its protein product is CASSQEPTGALGYTF.

This clone came up a few times. The rearrangement links TRBV18 to TRBJ1-2; maybe TRBD1 (6 bases). V was pared by 4 bases and J by 3 bases, with 15 bases between. The CDR3 is 15 residues long. The V gene's germline CDR1 is KGHSH and CDR2 LQKENI. CDR3 region: CASSHPGGQDYGYTF. The CDR3 coding sequence is TGTGCCAGCTCACACCCCGGGGGGCAGGACTATGGCTACACCTTC.

This clone was detected a few times. Within the sample, other DNA sequences also encode this same CDR3. The chain employs TRBV30 and TRBJ1-5; D unclear. The CDR3 loop spans 13 amino acids. Germline loops: CDR1 GTSNPN, CDR2 SVGIG (reference sequence). V was cut by 0 bases and J by 2 bases, with 5 bases left in between. The CDR3 sequence is CAWSVRGNQPQHF. CDR3 coding DNA: TGTGCCTGGAGTGTACGGGGCAATCAGCCCCAGCATTTT.